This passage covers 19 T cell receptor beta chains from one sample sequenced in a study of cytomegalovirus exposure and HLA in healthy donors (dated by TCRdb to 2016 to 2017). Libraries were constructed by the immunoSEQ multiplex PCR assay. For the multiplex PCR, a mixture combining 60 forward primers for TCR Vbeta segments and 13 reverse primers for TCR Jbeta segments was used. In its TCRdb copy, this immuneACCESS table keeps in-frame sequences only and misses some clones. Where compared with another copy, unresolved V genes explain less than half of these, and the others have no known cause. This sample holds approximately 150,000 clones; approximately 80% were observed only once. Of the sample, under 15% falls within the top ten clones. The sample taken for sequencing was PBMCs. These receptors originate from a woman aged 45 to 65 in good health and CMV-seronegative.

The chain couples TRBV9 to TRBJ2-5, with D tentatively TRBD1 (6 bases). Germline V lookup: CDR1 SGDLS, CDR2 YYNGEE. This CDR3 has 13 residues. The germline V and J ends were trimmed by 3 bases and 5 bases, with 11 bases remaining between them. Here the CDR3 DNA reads TGTGCCAGCAGCGCAGGACAGCGGGAGACCCAGTACTTC. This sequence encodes CASSAGQRETQYF. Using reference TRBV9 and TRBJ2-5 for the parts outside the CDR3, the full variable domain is DSGVTQTPKHLITATGQRVTLRCSPRSGDLSVYWYQQSLDQGLQFLIQYYNGEERAKGNILERFSAQQFPDLHSELNLSSLELGDSALYFCASSAGQRETQYFGPGTRLLVL.

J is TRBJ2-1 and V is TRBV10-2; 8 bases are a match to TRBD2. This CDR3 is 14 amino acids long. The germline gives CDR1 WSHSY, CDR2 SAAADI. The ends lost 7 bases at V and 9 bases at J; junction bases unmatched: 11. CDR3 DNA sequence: TGCGCCAGCACTTTACGGGGGGGCCGGGGTGAGCAGTTCTTC. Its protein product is CASTLRGGRGEQFF.

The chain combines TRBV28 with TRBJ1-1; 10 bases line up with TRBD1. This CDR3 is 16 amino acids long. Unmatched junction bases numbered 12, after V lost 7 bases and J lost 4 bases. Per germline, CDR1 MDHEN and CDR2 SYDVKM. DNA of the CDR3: TGTGCCAGCACCCTACTCCCAGGACAGGGGGGCACTGAAGCTTTCTTT. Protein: CASTLLPGQGGTEAFF. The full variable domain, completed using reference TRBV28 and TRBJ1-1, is DVKVTQSSRYLVKRTGEKVFLECVQDMDHENMFWYRQDPGLGLRLIYFSYDVKMKEKGDIPEGYSVSREKKERFSLILESASTNQTSMYLCASTLLPGQGGTEAFFGQGTRLTVV.

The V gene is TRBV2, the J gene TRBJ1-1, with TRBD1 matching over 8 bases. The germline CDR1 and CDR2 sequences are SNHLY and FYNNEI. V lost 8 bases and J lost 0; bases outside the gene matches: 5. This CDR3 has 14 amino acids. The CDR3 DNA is TGTGCCAGCGCCTACAGGGGGTTGAACACTGAAGCTTTCTTT. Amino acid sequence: CASAYRGLNTEAFF.

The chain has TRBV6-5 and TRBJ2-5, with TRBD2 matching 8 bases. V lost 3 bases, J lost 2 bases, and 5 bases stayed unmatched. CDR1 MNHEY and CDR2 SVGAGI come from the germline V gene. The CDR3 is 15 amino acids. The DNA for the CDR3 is TGTGCCAGCAGTTATTCCGGACTAGCACAAGAGACCCAGTACTTC. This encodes CASSYSGLAQETQYF.

CDR3 nucleotides: TGTGCCAGCAGCCCCCAGGATCGGGAGATTACAGATACGCAGTATTTT. This gives the protein CASSPQDREITDTQYF. The V call is TRBV4-2, the J call TRBJ2-3; TRBD2 is a possible D gene (6 bases). The V gene lost 4 bases and the J gene lost 3 bases, with 17 bases spanning the gap. This CDR3 comprises 16 residues. Germline V gene data show CDR1 as LGHNA and CDR2 as YNFKEQ.

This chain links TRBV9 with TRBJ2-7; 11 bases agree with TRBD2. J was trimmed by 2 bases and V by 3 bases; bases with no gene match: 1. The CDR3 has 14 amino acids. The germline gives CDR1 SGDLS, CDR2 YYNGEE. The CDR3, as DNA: TGTGCCAGCAGCGAGGGACTAGCGGCCTACGAGCAGTACTTC. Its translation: CASSEGLAAYEQYF.

CDR3 residues: CAINSDRAKGPLHF. The CDR3, as DNA: TGTGCCATCAATTCGGACAGGGCGAAGGGTCCCCTCCACTTT. V usage is TRBV10-3 and J usage is TRBJ1-6; 8 nucleotides align to TRBD1. Trimming at V came to 7 bases and at J to 13 bases, leaving 12 bases not matched to a gene. This CDR3 spans 14 amino acids. Per germline, CDR1 ENHRY and CDR2 SYGVKD.

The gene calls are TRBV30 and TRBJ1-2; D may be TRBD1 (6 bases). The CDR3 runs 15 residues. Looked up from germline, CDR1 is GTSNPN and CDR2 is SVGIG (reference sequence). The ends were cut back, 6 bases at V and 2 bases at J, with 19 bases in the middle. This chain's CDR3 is CACPLGAVRNYGYTF. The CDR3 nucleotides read TGTGCCTGTCCTCTGGGGGCGGTGCGAAACTATGGCTACACCTTC.

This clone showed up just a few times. The CDR3 DNA reads as TGTGCCAGCAGTTCATCCGATGAGCGGGGCCCCCTTGGGGAGCTGTTTTTT. This encodes CASSSSDERGPLGELFF. V and J are TRBV28 and TRBJ2-2, with 7 bases that match TRBD2. This CDR3 is 17 amino acids long. The V gene end was trimmed by 4 bases and the J gene end by 8 bases; junction bases not matched to a gene: 16. Germline V gene data show CDR1 as MDHEN and CDR2 as SYDVKM.

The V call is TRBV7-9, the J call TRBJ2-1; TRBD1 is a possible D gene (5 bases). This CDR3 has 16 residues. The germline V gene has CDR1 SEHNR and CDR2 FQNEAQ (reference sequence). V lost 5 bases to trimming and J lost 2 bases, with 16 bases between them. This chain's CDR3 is CASSGQDSLTYNEQFF. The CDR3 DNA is TGTGCCAGCAGCGGACAAGACTCCCTCACCTACAATGAGCAGTTCTTC.

The DNA of the CDR3 is TGCGCCAGCAGCCAAGGACGACAGAGCTCCTACAATGAGCAGTTCTTC. It encodes CASSQGRQSSYNEQFF. V is TRBV4-1 and J is TRBJ2-1; weak D call: TRBD1 (5 bases). V was shortened by 1 base and J by 0 bases, with 10 bases between the two germline ends. From germline, CDR1 is MGHRA and CDR2 YSYEKL. The CDR3 totals 16 residues.

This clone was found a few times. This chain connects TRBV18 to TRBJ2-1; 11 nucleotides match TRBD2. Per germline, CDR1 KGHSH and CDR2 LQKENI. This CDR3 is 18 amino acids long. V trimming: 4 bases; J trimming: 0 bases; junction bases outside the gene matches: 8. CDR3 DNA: TGTGCCAGCTCACTCACTAGCGGGGGTGCAGGCTCCTACAATGAGCAGTTCTTC. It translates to CASSLTSGGAGSYNEQFF.

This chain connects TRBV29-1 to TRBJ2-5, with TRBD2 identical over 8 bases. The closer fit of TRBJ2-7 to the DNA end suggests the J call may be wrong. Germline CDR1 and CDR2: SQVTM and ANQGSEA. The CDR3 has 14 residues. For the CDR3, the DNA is TGCAGCGTCTTCAGCGGGAGAGGCCCCTACGAGCAGTACTTC. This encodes CSVFSGRGPYEQYF.

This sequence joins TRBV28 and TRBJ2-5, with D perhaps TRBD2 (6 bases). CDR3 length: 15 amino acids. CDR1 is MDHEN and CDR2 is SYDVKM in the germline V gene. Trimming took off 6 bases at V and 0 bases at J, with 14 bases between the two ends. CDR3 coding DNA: TGTGCCAGCAGCTCCCTTGGGGGGTACCAAGAGACCCAGTACTTC. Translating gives CASSSLGGYQETQYF.

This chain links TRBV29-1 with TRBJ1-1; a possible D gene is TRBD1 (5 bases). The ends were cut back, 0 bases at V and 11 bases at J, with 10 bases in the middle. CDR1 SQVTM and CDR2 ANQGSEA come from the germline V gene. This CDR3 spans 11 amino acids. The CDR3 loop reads CSVEDGGGAFF. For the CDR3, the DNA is TGCAGCGTTGAAGACGGCGGGGGGGCTTTCTTT. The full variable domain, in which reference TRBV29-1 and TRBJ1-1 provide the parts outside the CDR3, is SAVISQKPSRDICQRGTSLTIQCQVDSQVTMMFWYRQQPGQSLTLIATANQGSEATYESGFVIDKFPISRPNLTFSTLTVSNMSPEDSSIYLCSVEDGGGAFFGQGTRLTVV.

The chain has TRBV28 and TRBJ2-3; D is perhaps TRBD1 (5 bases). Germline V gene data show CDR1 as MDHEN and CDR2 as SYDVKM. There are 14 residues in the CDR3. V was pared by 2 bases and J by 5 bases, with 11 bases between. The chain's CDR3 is CASSLQGKGDTQYF. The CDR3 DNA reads TGTGCCAGCAGTTTACAGGGCAAGGGAGATACGCAGTATTTT.

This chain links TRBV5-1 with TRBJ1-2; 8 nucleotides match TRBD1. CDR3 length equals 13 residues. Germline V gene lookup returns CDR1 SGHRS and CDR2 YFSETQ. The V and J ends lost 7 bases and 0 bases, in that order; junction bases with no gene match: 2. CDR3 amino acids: CASWTGTNYGYTF. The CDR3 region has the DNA TGCGCCAGCTGGACAGGGACTAACTATGGCTACACCTTC.

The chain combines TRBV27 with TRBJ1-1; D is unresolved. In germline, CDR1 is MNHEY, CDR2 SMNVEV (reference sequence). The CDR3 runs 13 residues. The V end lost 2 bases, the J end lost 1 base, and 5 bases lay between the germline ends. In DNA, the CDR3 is TGTGCCAGCAGTTTAGAGTGGAACACTGAAGCTTTCTTT. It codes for CASSLEWNTEAFF.